The sequence of this T cell receptor beta chain was determined in a study of shared clonotypes between healthy human individuals. Study conclusions and caveats: Incomplete sequencing of sorted subsets was indicated by rarefaction despite large depth. The naive CD4 repertoires of a few donors were compared, and roughly 5% of clonotypes were shared. Sampling was confined to blood; repertoires within tissues likely differ. Few donors limited the genetic and exposure-history diversity represented.

Comments on this clone: Its antigen is not identified.

Assay: immunoSEQ multiplex PCR; the TCRdb copy retains only in-frame clones and omits some. The table includes about 1.4 million clones, 95% to 97% detected once. CDR1 is SEHNR, CDR2 FQNEAQ, per germline (reference sequence). Trimming took 5 bases from V and 1 from J, leaving 17 bases between them. The CDR3 is 16 amino acids. The sample was naive CD4+ T cells sorted from blood. Subset indicated: CD45RA+ positively selected. The rearrangement joins TRBV7-9 to TRBJ1-1, with D maybe TRBD1 (5 bases). The TCR was taken from a man aged 25-40 years in good health. The CDR3 loop reads CASSHRDGVWNTEAFF. The CDR3, as DNA: TGTGCCAGCAGCCACCGGGACGGCGTTTGGAACACTGAAGCTTTCTTT.